Each of the 9 T cell receptor beta chains below was sequenced from the same sample in a study of blood T cell repertoires in COVID-19. TCRdb keeps only in-frame clones here, not all; method: immunoSEQ multiplex PCR. The data contain approximately 170,000 clones, approximately 84% of them singletons. Sequencing input: peripheral blood. The receptor set was obtained from a human donor with acute or convalescent COVID-19. The donor label of this sample is uncertain.

This chain uses TRBV6-5 with TRBJ2-7, with D perhaps TRBD1 (5 bases). The CDR3 length is 15 residues. Germline CDR1 and CDR2: MNHEY and SVGAGI. Trimming stripped 6 bases from V and 3 bases from J, with 18 bases between. CDR3 DNA sequence: TGTGCCAGCAGCCGGCTTCCACAGGCTAGCTACGAGCAGTACTTC. As protein: CASSRLPQASYEQYF.

This clone was detected only once. CDR3 in amino acids: CASSNNRGQYF. CDR3 in DNA: TGTGCCAGCAGTAACAACCGGGGGCAGTACTTC. V usage is TRBV28 and J usage is TRBJ2-7; TRBD2 is a possible D gene (5 bases). The germline V gene has CDR1 MDHEN and CDR2 SYDVKM. V lost 5 bases to trimming and J lost 9 bases, with 11 bases between them. The CDR3 is 11 residues long.

The chain combines TRBV30 with TRBJ2-1, with D tentatively TRBD2 (6 bases). V lost 4 bases and J 9 bases, leaving 13 bases between the germline ends. Looked up from germline, CDR1 is GTSNPN and CDR2 is SVGIG (reference sequence). CDR3 length: 12 residues. The CDR3 DNA follows: TGTGCCTGGATGCCGTCGCGGGGTGAGCAGTTCTTC. Its translation is CAWMPSRGEQFF.

The chain has TRBV9 and TRBJ2-4; 7 nucleotides line up with TRBD2. The V gene's germline CDR1 is SGDLS and CDR2 YYNGEE. V dropped 3 bases and J dropped 2; count of bases not matched to a gene: 5. There are 15 residues in the CDR3. The CDR3 DNA is TGTGCCAGCAGCGCCCTGGGAGGGTCCAAAAACATTCAGTACTTC. Amino acids: CASSALGGSKNIQYF.

This clone was seen a few times. This chain links TRBV19 with TRBJ1-5; TRBD1 matches at 10 bases. Germline V CDR1 and CDR2: LNHDA, SQIVND (reference sequence). V shed 7 bases and J 5 bases; nucleotides not matched to a gene: 5. The CDR3 covers 14 residues. The CDR3 DNA follows: TGTGCCAGTACCCAGACAGGGGGCCATCAGCCCCAGCATTTT. Translated: CASTQTGGHQPQHF.

V and J are TRBV30 and TRBJ1-2; the match to TRBD1 covers 9 bases. J gave up 8 bases and V 0 bases, and 10 bases lay outside the gene matches. The germline V gene encodes CDR1 GTSNPN and CDR2 SVGIG (reference sequence). CDR3 length: 15 residues. The CDR3 DNA is TGTGCCTGGAGTGTAGGGACAGGGAGGACGGGAGGCTACACCTTC. Protein: CAWSVGTGRTGGYTF. Filled out from reference TRBV30 and TRBJ1-2, the complete variable domain reads SQTIHQWPATLVQPVGSPLSLECTVEGTSNPNLYWYRQAAGRGLQLLFYSVGIGQISSEVPQNLSASRPQDRQFILSSKKLLLSDSGFYLCAWSVGTGRTGGYTFGSGTRLTVV.

The rearrangement joins TRBV5-1 to TRBJ1-2; D possibly corresponds to TRBD1 (5 bases). Trimming shortened V by 4 bases and J by 2 bases, and 12 bases separated the two germline ends. The germline CDR1 and CDR2 sequences are SGHRS and YFSETQ. CDR3 length: 14 residues. CDR3 sequence: CASSPGGGNYGYTF. CDR3 DNA sequence: TGCGCCAGCAGCCCTGGTGGGGGGAACTATGGCTACACCTTC.

This rearrangement joins TRBV7-9 to TRBJ2-7; D might be TRBD2 (6 bases). This CDR3 has 16 amino acids. CDR1 is SEHNR and CDR2 is FQNEAQ in the germline V gene (reference sequence). Deletions cut 4 bases from V and 6 bases from J, with 22 bases between. The CDR3 sequence: CASSSSRGGVRSEQYF. CDR3 bases: TGTGCCAGCAGCTCCTCCCGCGGAGGGGTAAGGAGCGAGCAGTACTTC.

This chain uses TRBV10-2 with TRBJ2-5; 7 nucleotides agree with TRBD1. The CDR3 runs 15 residues. Germline V gives CDR1 WSHSY, CDR2 SAAADI. The junction had 6 bases not matched to a gene; V was cut back by 3 bases and J by 2 bases. CDR3 sequence reads: CASSDVEGQQETQYF. CDR3 DNA: TGCGCCAGCAGTGACGTAGAGGGACAGCAAGAGACCCAGTACTTC.